In its sample, the clone carrying this T cell receptor beta chain was seen a few times. Its antigen is unidentified. The sample comes from a study of T-cell reconstitution after alpha-beta-depleted transplantation in children. Preparing the TCRbeta library involved the use of unique molecular identifiers. From the PCR reads, TCRdb called clonotypes with MiXCR, one entry per CDR3 protein. Of about 250,000 distinct CDR3 sequences listed, roughly 25% are singletons. Overall study findings and caveats: Reportedly, alpha-beta T cells present about two months post-transplant originated from several hundred expanded clones of graft origin.

This TCR was sampled from a female patient between 2 and 15 years old who had a stem cell transplant for congenital amegakaryocytic thrombocytopenia, so the T cells may come from the graft donor. The specimen was PBMCs, mostly from graft donor cells, collected 360 days after TCRalphabeta/CD19-depleted stem cell transplant.

The CDR3 DNA sequence: TGTGCCAGCAGCTTAACAGGAAATAACAATGAGCAGTTCTTC. Amino acid sequence: CASSLTGNNNEQFF. The genes are TRBV7-2 and TRBJ2-1, with TRBD1 as a possible D gene (5 bases). This CDR3 comprises 14 residues. V was trimmed by 2 bases and J by 5 bases, leaving 10 bases between them. Germline CDR1 is SGHTA and CDR2 is FQGNSA. Full variable domain (remainder filled in from reference TRBV7-2 and TRBJ2-1): GAGVSQSPSNKVTEKGKDVELRCDPISGHTALYWYRQSLGQGLEFLIYFQGNSAPDKSGLPSDRFSAERTGGSVSTLTIQRTQQEDSAVYLCASSLTGNNNEQFFGPGTRLTVL.